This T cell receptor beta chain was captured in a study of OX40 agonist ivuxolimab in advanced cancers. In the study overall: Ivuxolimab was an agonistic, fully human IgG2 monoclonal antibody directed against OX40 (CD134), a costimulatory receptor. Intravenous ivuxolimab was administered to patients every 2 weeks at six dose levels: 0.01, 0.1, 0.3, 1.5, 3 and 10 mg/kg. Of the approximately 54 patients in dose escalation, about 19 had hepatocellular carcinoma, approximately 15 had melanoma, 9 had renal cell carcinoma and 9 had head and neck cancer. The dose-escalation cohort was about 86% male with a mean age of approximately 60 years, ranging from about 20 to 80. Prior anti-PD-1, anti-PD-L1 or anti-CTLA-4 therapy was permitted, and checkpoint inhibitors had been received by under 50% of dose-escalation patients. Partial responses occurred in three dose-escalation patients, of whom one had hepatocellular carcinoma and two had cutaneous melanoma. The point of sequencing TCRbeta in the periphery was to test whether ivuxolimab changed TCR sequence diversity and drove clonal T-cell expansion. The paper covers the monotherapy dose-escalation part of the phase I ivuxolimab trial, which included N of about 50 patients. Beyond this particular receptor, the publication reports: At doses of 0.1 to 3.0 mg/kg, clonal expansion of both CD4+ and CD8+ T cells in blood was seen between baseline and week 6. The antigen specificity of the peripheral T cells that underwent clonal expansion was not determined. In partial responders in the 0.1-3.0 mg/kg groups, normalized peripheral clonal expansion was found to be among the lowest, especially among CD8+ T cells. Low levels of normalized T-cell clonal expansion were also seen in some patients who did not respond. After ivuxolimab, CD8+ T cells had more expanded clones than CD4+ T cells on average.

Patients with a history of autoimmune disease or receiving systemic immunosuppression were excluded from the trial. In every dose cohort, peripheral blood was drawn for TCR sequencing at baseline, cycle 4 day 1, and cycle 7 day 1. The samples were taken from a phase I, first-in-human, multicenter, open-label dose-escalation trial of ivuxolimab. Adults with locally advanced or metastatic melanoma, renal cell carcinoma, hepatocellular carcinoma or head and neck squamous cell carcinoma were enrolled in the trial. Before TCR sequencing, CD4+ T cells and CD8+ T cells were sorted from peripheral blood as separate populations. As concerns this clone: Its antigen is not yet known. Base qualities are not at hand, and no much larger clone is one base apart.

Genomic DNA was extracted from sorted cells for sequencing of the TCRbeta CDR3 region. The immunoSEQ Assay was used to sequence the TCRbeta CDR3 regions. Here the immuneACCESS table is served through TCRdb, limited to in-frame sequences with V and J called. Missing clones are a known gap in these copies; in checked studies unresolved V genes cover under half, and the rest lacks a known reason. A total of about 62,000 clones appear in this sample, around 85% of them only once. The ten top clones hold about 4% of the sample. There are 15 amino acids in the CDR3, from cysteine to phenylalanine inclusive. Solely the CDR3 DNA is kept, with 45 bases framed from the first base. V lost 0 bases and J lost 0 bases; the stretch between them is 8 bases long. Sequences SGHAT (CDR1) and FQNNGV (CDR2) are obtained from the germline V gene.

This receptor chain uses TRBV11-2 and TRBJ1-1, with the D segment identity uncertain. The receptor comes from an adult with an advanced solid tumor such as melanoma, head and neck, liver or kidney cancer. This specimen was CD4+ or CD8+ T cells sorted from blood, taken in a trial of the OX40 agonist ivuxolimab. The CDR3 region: CASSLDPSMNTEAFF. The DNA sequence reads TGTGCCAGCAGCTTAGATCCGAGCATGAACACTGAAGCTTTCTTT.